This T cell receptor beta chain was sequenced in a study of vaccination and CD4 T cells after COVID-19. Treatment given: approximately 9-day PBMC culture with coronavirus spike peptide pools or control peptides (ViraFEST assay). The Oncomine TCR Beta short-read assay generated sequence data from the DNA of cultured CD4+ T cells. TCRdb redid the calling of the PCR reads with MiXCR, one entry per CDR3 protein. The table lists approximately 13,000 distinct CDR3 sequences, around 30% of them singletons, with roughly 30% in the top ten. About this clonotype: Its matching antigen is unknown.

Germline CDR1 and CDR2: MNHEY and SMNVEV (reference sequence). Deletions cut 1 base from V and 7 bases from J, with 10 bases between. CDR3 size: 13 residues. The sequence was obtained from a human donor who received a COVID-19 vaccine. The starting material was CD4+ T cells from blood, cultured in vitro, obtained before SARS-CoV-2 vaccination. J is TRBJ1-1 and V is TRBV27, with D maybe TRBD1 (6 bases). In nucleotides, the CDR3 is TGTGCCAGCAGTTTATGGGGGGCGTTTGAAGCTTTCTTT. It specifies CASSLWGAFEAFF.